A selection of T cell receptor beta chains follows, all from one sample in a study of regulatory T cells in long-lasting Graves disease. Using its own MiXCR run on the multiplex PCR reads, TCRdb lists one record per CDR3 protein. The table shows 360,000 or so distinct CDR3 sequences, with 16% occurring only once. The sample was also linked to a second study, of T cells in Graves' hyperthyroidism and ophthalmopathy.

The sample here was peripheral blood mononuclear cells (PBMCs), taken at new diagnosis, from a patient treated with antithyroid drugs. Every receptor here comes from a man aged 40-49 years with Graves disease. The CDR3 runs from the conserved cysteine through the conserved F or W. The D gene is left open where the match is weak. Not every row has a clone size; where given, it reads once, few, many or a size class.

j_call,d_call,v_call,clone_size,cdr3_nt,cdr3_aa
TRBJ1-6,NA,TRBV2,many,TGTGCCGGGGGGGACACCGATAATTCACCCCTCCACTTT,CAGGDTDNSPLHF
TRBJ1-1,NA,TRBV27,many,TGTGCCAGCAGCCAGACCAGGGGAACTGAAGCTTTCTTT,CASSQTRGTEAFF
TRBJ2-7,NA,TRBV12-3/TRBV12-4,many,TGTGCCAGCAGTCCCTTCCGATACGAGCAGTACTTC,CASSPFRYEQYF
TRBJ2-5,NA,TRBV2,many,TGTGCCAGCAGTGAAGCGACAGGCCTCCAAGAGACCCAGTACTTC,CASSEATGLQETQYF
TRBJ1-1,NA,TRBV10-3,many,TGTGCCATCAAGGGCGTAGGGGTCACTGAAGCTTTCTTT,CAIKGVGVTEAFF
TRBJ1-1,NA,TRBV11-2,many,TGTGCCAGCAGCTTAGATCCAGGGGACACTGAAGCTTTCTTT,CASSLDPGDTEAFF
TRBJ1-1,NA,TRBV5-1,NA,TGCGCCAGCAGATCGGGAGGACGGGGAGTTTACACTGAAGCTTTCTTT,CASRSGGRGVYTEAFF
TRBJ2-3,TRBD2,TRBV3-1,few,TGTGCCAGCAGCCTCACTGGCGGCGGGGGGGGAGATACGCAGTATTTT,CASSLTGGGGGDTQYF
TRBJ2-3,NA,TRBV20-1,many,TGCAGTGCTAGTTTGCCCAGAGGATCTTCAGATACGCAGTATTTT,CSASLPRGSSDTQYF
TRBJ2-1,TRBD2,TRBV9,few,TGTGCCAGCAGCGCCCAAATAGCGGGTAATGAGCAGTTCTTC,CASSAQIAGNEQFF
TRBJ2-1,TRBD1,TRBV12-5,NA,TGTGCTAGTGGTTTAGATCGGGGACAGGGATTAAATGAGCAGTTCTTC,CASGLDRGQGLNEQFF
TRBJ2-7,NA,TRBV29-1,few,TGCAGCGTTGTTGGCAACTCCTACGAGCAGTACTTC,CSVVGNSYEQYF
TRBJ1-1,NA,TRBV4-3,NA,TGCGCCAGCAGCCACACCGGAAACCCGGGCACTGAAGCTTTCTTT,CASSHTGNPGTEAFF
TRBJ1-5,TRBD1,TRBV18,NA,TGTGCCAGCTCACGACAGGGGACCAGCAATCAGCCCCAGCATTTT,CASSRQGTSNQPQHF
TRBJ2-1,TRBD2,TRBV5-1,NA,TGCGCCAGCAGCCGGGGTCCTAGCGGGGATGAGCAGTTCTTC,CASSRGPSGDEQFF
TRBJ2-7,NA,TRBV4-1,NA,TGCGCCAGCAGCCCAACCGGCCGCGTTCGGCATCCACTCGGCGAGCAGTACTTC,CASSPTGRVRHPLGEQYF
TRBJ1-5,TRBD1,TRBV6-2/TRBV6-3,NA,TGTGCCAGCAGGGGACAGGGAATCGGTCAGCCCCAGCATTTT,CASRGQGIGQPQHF
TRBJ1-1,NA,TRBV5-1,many,TGCGCCAGCAGCTTGGCACGGAACACTGAAGCTTTCTTT,CASSLARNTEAFF
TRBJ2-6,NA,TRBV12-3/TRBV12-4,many,TGTGCCAGCGGGGCTCACGCGTCTGGGGCCAACGTCCTGACTTTC,CASGAHASGANVLTF
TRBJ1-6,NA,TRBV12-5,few,TGTGCTAGTGGCTGGGGAGTTAATTCACCCCTCCACTTT,CASGWGVNSPLHF
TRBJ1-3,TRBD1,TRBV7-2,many,TGTGCCAGCAGCTTAGGGGGACAGTTTGGAAACACCATATATTTT,CASSLGGQFGNTIYF
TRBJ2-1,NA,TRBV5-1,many,TGCGCCAGCAGCTCCGGCGGAGACAATGAGCAGTTCTTC,CASSSGGDNEQFF
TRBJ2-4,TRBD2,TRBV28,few,TGTGCCAGCAGTGGGAGGGTCAAAAACATTCAGTACTTC,CASSGRVKNIQYF
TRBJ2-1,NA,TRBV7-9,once,TGTGCCAGCAGCTTAGCTCTCGGGATTTTAACGGATGAGCAGTTCTTC,CASSLALGILTDEQFF
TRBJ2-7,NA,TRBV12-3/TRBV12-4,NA,TGTGCCAGCAGTTTACTGGGACGGGCCGAGGAGCAGTACTTC,CASSLLGRAEEQYF
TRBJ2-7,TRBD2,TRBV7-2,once,TGTGCCAGCTCATGGACTAGCGATAGCTCCTACGAGCAGTACTTC,CASSWTSDSSYEQYF
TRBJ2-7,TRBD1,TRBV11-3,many,TGTGCCAGCAGCTTAGGGTCTGGACAGGGCTACGAGCAGTACTTC,CASSLGSGQGYEQYF
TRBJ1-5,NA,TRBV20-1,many,TGCAGTGCTAGCGAGGGGGGCACTGGCAATCAGCCCCAGCATTTT,CSASEGGTGNQPQHF
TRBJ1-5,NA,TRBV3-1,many,TGTGCCAGCAGCCAAGGGTTTGGACAGTATAGCAATCAGCCCCAGCATTTT,CASSQGFGQYSNQPQHF
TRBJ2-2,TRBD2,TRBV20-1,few,TGCAGAAATGATAGCGGGGGGCGACGGGACACCGGGGAGCTGTTTTTT,CRNDSGGRRDTGELFF
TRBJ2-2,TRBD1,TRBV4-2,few,TGTGCCAGCAGCCGTCGGACAGGGGAGGGGTCCGGGGAGCTGTTTTTT,CASSRRTGEGSGELFF
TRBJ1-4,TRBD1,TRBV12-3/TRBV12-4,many,TGTGCCAGCAGAAGCGGGCAGGGGGCGGAAAAACTGTTTTTT,CASRSGQGAEKLFF
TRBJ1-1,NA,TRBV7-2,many,TGTGCCAGCAGCCCGCACTACCCCGCTGAAGCTTTCTTT,CASSPHYPAEAFF
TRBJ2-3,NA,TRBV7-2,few,TGTGCCAGCAGCTTAATGGAAGATACGCAGTATTTT,CASSLMEDTQYF
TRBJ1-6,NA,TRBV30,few,TGTGCCTTTACCCGGAATAATTCACCCCTCCACTTT,CAFTRNNSPLHF
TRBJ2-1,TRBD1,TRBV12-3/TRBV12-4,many,TGTGCCAGCAAACCCACGAGGACAGGGGTGAGCAATGAGCAGTTCTTC,CASKPTRTGVSNEQFF
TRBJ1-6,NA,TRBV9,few,TGTGCCAGCAGCGTAGGGTCCCTTAATAGGAATTCACCCCTCCACTTT,CASSVGSLNRNSPLHF
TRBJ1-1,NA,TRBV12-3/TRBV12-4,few,TGTGCCAGCAGCCACCGGGCGGGAATAAAGGGGGCTTTCTTT,CASSHRAGIKGAFF
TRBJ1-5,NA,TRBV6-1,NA,TGTGCCAGCAGTGAATATTATGGGACTCAGCCCCAGCATTTT,CASSEYYGTQPQHF
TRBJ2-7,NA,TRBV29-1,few,TGCAGCGTTGGGACTTTCCGGGGGACCGGGCCCGAATCCTACGAGCAGTACTTC,CSVGTFRGTGPESYEQYF
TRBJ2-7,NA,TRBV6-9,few,TGTGCCAGCAGTTTCCAGGGTCGGAGCTCCTACGAGCAGTACTTC,CASSFQGRSSYEQYF
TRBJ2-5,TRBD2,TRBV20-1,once,TGCAGTGCTAGAGATAGAATGAGCGGGGGGAGAGAGACCCAGTACTTC,CSARDRMSGGRETQYF
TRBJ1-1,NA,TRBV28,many,TGTGCCAGCAGTACCCTCACTGAAGCTTTCTTT,CASSTLTEAFF
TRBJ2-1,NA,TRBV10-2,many,TGCGCCAGCAGTCCCCCAGGGTTATCACGCAATGAGCAGTTCTTC,CASSPPGLSRNEQFF
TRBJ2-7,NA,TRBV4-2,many,TGTGCCAGCAGCCAAGATTGGCGGGGCTGGTACGAGCAGTACTTC,CASSQDWRGWYEQYF
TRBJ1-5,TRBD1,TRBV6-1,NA,TGTGCCAGCAGTAATCCATCGGACAGGGGGGAAGTTTATCAGCCCCAGCATTTT,CASSNPSDRGEVYQPQHF
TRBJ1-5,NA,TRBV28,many,TGTGCCAGCAGTTCCCCCCAGGGGCTAAGCAATCAGCCCCAGCATTTT,CASSSPQGLSNQPQHF